A selection of T cell receptor beta chains follows, all from one sample in a study of blood T cell repertoires in COVID-19. TCRdb's table, derived via immunoSEQ multiplex PCR, lists solely in-frame clones and lacks some. The sample lists hundreds of thousands of clones, roughly 80% occurring once. The material sequenced was PBMCs or T cells enriched from blood (not recorded which). The receptors stem from a man aged 40-49 years who had been exposed to COVID-19. CDR3s include the opening cysteine and the closing phenylalanine or tryptophan. A D gene is named only where the DNA matches it firmly. For some rows the clone size is stated as once, few or many, or as a class when expanded; others skip it.

d_call,clone_size,v_call,j_call,cdr3_nt,cdr3_aa
TRBD1,-,TRBV9,TRBJ1-3,TGTGCCAGCAGCGTGACAGGGGGAAACACCATATATTTT,CASSVTGGNTIYF
-,-,TRBV7-3,TRBJ2-2,TGTGCCAGCAGCTCTGGGGCCACACGAGACGGGGAGCTGTTTTTT,CASSSGATRDGELFF
TRBD1,-,TRBV5-5,TRBJ2-2,TGTGCCACCGGGACAGGGGGGACCGGGGAGCTGTTTTTT,CATGTGGTGELFF
-,-,TRBV19,TRBJ2-7,TGTGCCAGTAGTGCCAAACAGGTTGGAGACGACGAGCAGTACTTC,CASSAKQVGDDEQYF
-,-,TRBV28,TRBJ2-5,TGTGCCAGCAGCCCGGAGAGGGGGGGCCCAGGGACCCAGTACTTC,CASSPERGGPGTQYF
-,-,TRBV5-1,TRBJ2-2,TGCGCCAGCAGCCCCGGGGACTTAGACACCGGGGAGCTGTTTTTT,CASSPGDLDTGELFF
TRBD2,-,TRBV7-6,TRBJ2-7,TGTGCCAGCAGCCGGACTAGCGGGAGCCCGGGGGGGGAGCAGTACTTC,CASSRTSGSPGGEQYF
TRBD2,-,TRBV24-1,TRBJ2-1,TGTGCCACCAGTGATTTCCTAGCGGGAGTCGATGAGCAGTTCTTC,CATSDFLAGVDEQFF
-,-,TRBV24-1,TRBJ2-7,TGTGCCACCAGTGATGGGCAGATCAACTACGAGCAGTACTTC,CATSDGQINYEQYF
-,-,TRBV12-3/TRBV12-4,TRBJ1-2,TGTGCCAGCAGGGCAGGGTGGGAAAGTGGCTACACCTTC,CASRAGWESGYTF
TRBD1,once,TRBV24-1,TRBJ2-1,TGTGCCACCAGTGACCAAGGACAGGGGGCGAAAGGTGAGCAGTTCTTC,CATSDQGQGAKGEQFF
TRBD1,-,TRBV7-2,TRBJ2-1,TGTGCCAGCGGGAAGGGACAGATGAGAGTTAATGAGCAGTTCTTC,CASGKGQMRVNEQFF
-,-,TRBV27,TRBJ2-1,TGTGCCAGCATCCGAACTCCGATACCGAGCTCCTACAATGAGCAGTTCTTC,CASIRTPIPSSYNEQFF
TRBD2,-,TRBV9,TRBJ2-3,TGTGCCAGCAGTCAGCGGGAGGGCACTAGCACAGATACGCAGTATTTT,CASSQREGTSTDTQYF
TRBD2,few,TRBV7-9,TRBJ2-5,TGTGCCAGCAGCCTGGGGACTAGCGGGGGGCTAGAGACCCAGTACTTC,CASSLGTSGGLETQYF
-,-,TRBV5-1,TRBJ1-1,TGCGCCAGCAGCTTCCAGGCGGGAGTAGATACTGAAGCTTTCTTT,CASSFQAGVDTEAFF
TRBD2,few,TRBV4-2,TRBJ2-7,TGTGCCAGCAGCCAAGAGGCGGGAGTGATCAACGAGCAGTACTTC,CASSQEAGVINEQYF
-,few,TRBV5-5,TRBJ2-2,TGTGCCAGCAGCTTGTACAGGGCGGGCGGGGAGCTGTTTTTT,CASSLYRAGGELFF
TRBD2,-,TRBV7-9,TRBJ2-2,TGTGCCAGCAGCTTAGAGCGGGGGGCGAGCACCGGGGAGCTGTTTTTT,CASSLERGASTGELFF
-,-,TRBV7-8,TRBJ1-2,TGTGCCGCAAGTCAGGGCTATGGCTACACCTTC,CAASQGYGYTF
-,-,TRBV4-1,TRBJ2-1,TGCGCCAGCAGCGAAGCGGAGTACTCCTACAATGAGCAGTTCTTC,CASSEAEYSYNEQFF
-,-,TRBV15,TRBJ1-2,TGTGCCACCAGCAGAGATTACGGAACGAGCGGAGCTGGCTACACCTTC,CATSRDYGTSGAGYTF
-,-,TRBV27,TRBJ1-5,TGTGCCAGCAGTTACGGGGTCAGCCAGCCCCAGCATTTT,CASSYGVSQPQHF
-,-,TRBV5-5,TRBJ2-7,TGTGCCAGCAGCTTGGGTACAGGGCAAGTGCAGGAGCAGTACTTC,CASSLGTGQVQEQYF
-,-,TRBV5-6,TRBJ1-5,TGTGCCAGCAGCTTGTGGGGGCCGTTGCAGCCCCAGCATTTT,CASSLWGPLQPQHF
TRBD2,-,TRBV24-1,TRBJ2-7,TGTGCCACCAGTGATCGATCCGGGACTAGCGGGAGTAGGACCTACGAGCAGTACTTC,CATSDRSGTSGSRTYEQYF
TRBD2,-,TRBV13,TRBJ2-1,TGTGCCAGCAGCTTAGGCCCTCGGACTAGCGGCTACAATGAGCAGTTCTTC,CASSLGPRTSGYNEQFF
-,-,TRBV30,TRBJ1-5,TGTGCCTGGAGTGTGGTTAGCACTGAGCCCCAGCATTTT,CAWSVVSTEPQHF
TRBD1,-,TRBV19,TRBJ2-1,TGTGCCAGTAGAGGGGGCGATCGGTACAATGAGCAGTTCTTC,CASRGGDRYNEQFF
-,-,TRBV2,TRBJ1-6,TGTGCCAGCAGTCTAAGGAGCTCCTATAATTCACCCCTCCACTTT,CASSLRSSYNSPLHF
-,-,TRBV14,TRBJ2-2,TGTGCCAGCAGTCATAGTACAGGGTTTACCGGGGAGCTGTTTTTT,CASSHSTGFTGELFF
-,-,TRBV5-1,TRBJ2-7,TGCGCCAGCAGCTTTAGAGCGTCGGCCCTGGTGGGCTACGAGCAGTACTTC,CASSFRASALVGYEQYF
TRBD2,-,TRBV19,TRBJ2-7,TGTGCCAGTAGTTCCGGACTAGCGGGAGCGCACGAGCAGTACTTC,CASSSGLAGAHEQYF
-,once,TRBV7-8,TRBJ2-7,TGTGCCAGCACCCAGGGTGCGGCAAGGTACGAGCAGTACTTC,CASTQGAARYEQYF
-,-,TRBV2,TRBJ2-3,TGTGCCAGCAGGCGGAGCCCCACCACAGATACGCAGTATTTT,CASRRSPTTDTQYF
-,-,TRBV6-5,TRBJ2-5,TGTGCCAGCAGGCGGGGAGTTGAGACCCAGTACTTC,CASRRGVETQYF
-,few,TRBV9,TRBJ2-3,TGTGCCAGCAGCGTAGGTGGGACCGGGGGAGATACGCAGTATTTT,CASSVGGTGGDTQYF
-,few,TRBV5-1,TRBJ2-5,TGCGCCAGCAATTCCGGACAGCAAGAGACCCAGTACTTC,CASNSGQQETQYF
-,-,TRBV11-2,TRBJ2-7,TGTGCCAGCAGCTTACCTGCGACTCTCCTAACCCTCAACGAGCAGTACTTC,CASSLPATLLTLNEQYF
-,-,TRBV20-1,TRBJ1-6,TGCAGTGCTAGTCGGGGAGGTACCTCCTATAATTCACCCCTCCACTTT,CSASRGGTSYNSPLHF
TRBD2,-,TRBV28,TRBJ2-3,TGTGCCAGCAGTATAGCCATGACTAGCGGGGGCAGGGGGGCGCAGTATTTT,CASSIAMTSGGRGAQYF
-,-,TRBV7-6,TRBJ1-4,TGTGCCAGCAGCTTATCTTCAGGAGCCGGGAATAATGAAAAACTGTTTTTT,CASSLSSGAGNNEKLFF
TRBD1,-,TRBV10-3,TRBJ1-1,TGTGCCATCAGTGAGTCATCCGGGACAGGAACGTTCTTT,CAISESSGTGTFF
-,once,TRBV7-9,TRBJ1-3,TGTGCTTTCGCGGCAGGGTCTGGAAACACCATATATTTT,CAFAAGSGNTIYF
-,once,TRBV7-8,TRBJ2-3,TGTGCCAGCAGCTGGCTTATCACAGATACGCAGTATTTT,CASSWLITDTQYF